This T cell receptor beta chain appears in the sequencing data of a study of shared clonotypes between healthy human individuals (dated by TCRdb to about 2020). About the study as a whole: Three men and two women, aged 18 to 49 years, made up the cohort. For each donor, three plates each were used for CD4 naive and CD4 memory, two plates were used for CD8 naive, and one plate was used for CD8 memory. To estimate repertoire size and how much clonotype sharing occurs between individuals, the study deeply sequenced the blood TCR repertoires of several healthy adults. Libraries were prepared and TCR repertoires were sequenced by different laboratories using diverse techniques, in order to increase sequencing depth and limit assay-specific biases. Each donor's leukapheresis produced roughly between roughly 0.9 and 8.9 billion PBMCs. Broad study findings and their caveats: Because the study included a small number of donors, the genetic and exposure-history diversity represented was limited. Sampling was limited to blood, and TCR repertoires in tissue likely differ from TCR repertoires in blood. Sharing across several donors was observed for about 5% of naive CD4, 3% to 3.5% of naive CD8, about 2.3% of memory CD4, and around 0.42% of memory CD8 clonotypes. Based on pairwise subsampling, the degree of clonotype sharing among donors was expected to be affected by sequencing depth. Incomplete sequencing was indicated by rarefaction of sorted-subset datasets, despite the large sequencing depth. Larger estimated clonotype richness was generally found for naive subsets than for memory subsets. Clonotypes shared by all four sorted-subset donors showed higher generation probabilities than non-shared clonotypes.

A word on this clone: Its target antigen remains unknown. Qualities for individual bases were not recorded, and no much larger clone is one base off.

Healthy HIV-negative adults with no recently reported acute infections or vaccinations were included as donors. Every donor was a Caucasian adult residing in Nashville, Tennessee, USA. CD4+ T cells were enriched through magnetic negative selection, after which naive cells were positively selected on CD45RA and the remaining negative fraction served as the memory subset. Blood was obtained by leukapheresis, after which PBMCs were separated by Ficoll-Histopaque density gradient centrifugation and cryopreserved in liquid nitrogen vapor phase. Purity and quantity of every magnetically sorted T cell population were checked by analytical flow cytometry. Each sorted fraction had its genomic DNA isolated and then quantified by UV absorbance on a Nanodrop 2000c. Using the deep immunoSEQ assay, multiplex PCR amplified TCR CDR3 regions from genomic DNA. Genomic DNA extracted from each cell subset was distributed evenly over all wells of several immunoSEQ 96-well plates, and each plate served as one replicate. Each replicate PCR for sorted subsets received roughly 0.2 ug genomic DNA, equal to about 30,000 T cell genomes. Purified libraries were quantified with a Qubit 3.0 fluorometer, sized on a Bioanalyzer 2100, and re-quantified with the KAPA Library Quantification kit. Each immunoSEQ 96-well plate was sequenced on its own single-read 150-cycle Illumina NextSeq 550 flow cell. Under the source paper's analysis protocol: Because the immunoSEQ output held only junctional sequences and lacked quality scores, the filtering could not match the filtering applied to full-length reads. Sequences were annotated with PyIR, a Python wrapper for IgBLAST v1.9, and V/J genes and CDR3 were assigned using IMGT germline references. Reads were filtered out if the reads had weak V/J assignments (E-value above 1e-6), no CDR3, stop codons, out-of-frame junctions, or ambiguous translated residues. A V3J clonotype was defined by an identical inferred V gene, J gene, and CDR3 amino acid sequence. Percentage overlap between repertoires was computed as shared unique clonotypes divided by the size of the smaller repertoire. Richness of each repertoire was evaluated using RTK rarefaction, the Chao1 estimator, and Recon v2.1 estimates of unobserved clonotypes. OLGA was used to compute generation probabilities for all TCRbeta clonotypes that the gDNA method yielded from a handful of donors. Held by TCRdb, this immuneACCESS table contains in-frame sequences only and omits some clones. Under half of the omission traces to an unresolved V gene where checked; the cause of the rest is unknown. V, J and clone size are those of that table, while D and trimming were read from the DNA. The sample has millions of clones on record, 85% to 95% of them singletons. The ten largest make up under 0.15% of the sample.

CDR1 and CDR2 (LGHNT, FRNRAP) derive from the germline V gene. The CDR3 runs 16 amino acids, cysteine and phenylalanine included. Here the CDR3 DNA is all that survives: 48 bases in frame from base 1. After removal of 3 bases from V and 1 base from J, the junction retains 5 bases not matched to a gene. The sequence was obtained from a man between 18 and 29 years old in good health. The source material was naive CD4+ T cells sorted from blood. According to the study, the label for this sample's cell subset or site signals: CD45RA+ positively selected. The chain links TRBV12-5 with TRBJ2-2; a stretch of 7 junction bases matches TRBD2. The nucleotide sequence reads as follows: TGTGCTAGTGGTTTCCCGACTAGCCTGAACACCGGGGAGCTGTTTTTT. It translates to CASGFPTSLNTGELFF.